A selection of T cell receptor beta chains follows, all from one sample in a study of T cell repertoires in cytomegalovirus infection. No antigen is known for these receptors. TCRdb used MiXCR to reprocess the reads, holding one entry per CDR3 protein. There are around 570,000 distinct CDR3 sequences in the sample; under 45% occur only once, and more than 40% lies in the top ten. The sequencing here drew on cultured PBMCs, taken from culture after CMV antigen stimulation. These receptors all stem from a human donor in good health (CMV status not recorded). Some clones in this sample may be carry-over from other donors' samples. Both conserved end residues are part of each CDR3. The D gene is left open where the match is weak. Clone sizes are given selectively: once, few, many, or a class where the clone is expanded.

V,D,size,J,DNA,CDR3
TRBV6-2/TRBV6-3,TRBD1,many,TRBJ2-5,TGTGCCAGCAGAACCGACCGGGACAGGGTGGAGACCCAGTACTTC,CASRTDRDRVETQYF
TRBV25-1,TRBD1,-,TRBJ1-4,TGTGCCAGCAGTGAATCGGACAGGGGTGATGAAAAACTGTTTTTT,CASSESDRGDEKLFF
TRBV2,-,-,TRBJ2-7,TGTGCCAGCAGTGAAGGGACAGCACTCTACGAGCAGTACTTC,CASSEGTALYEQYF
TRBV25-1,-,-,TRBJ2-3,TGTGCCAGCAGTGAGGCCGGGGGTGGGTTAGATACGCAGTATTTT,CASSEAGGGLDTQYF
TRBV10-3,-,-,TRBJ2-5,TGTGCCATCAGAAGGGAGTATTACCAAGAGACCCAGTACTTC,CAIRREYYQETQYF
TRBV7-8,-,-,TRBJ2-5,TGTGCCAGCAGTCCCCGGGGGGGCGGGGGAGCCGCAGGGGGGACCCAGTACTTC,CASSPRGGGGAAGGTQYF
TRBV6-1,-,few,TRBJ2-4,TGTGCCAGCAGTGAAGAGGTCCTGGGGGACATTCAGTACTTC,CASSEEVLGDIQYF
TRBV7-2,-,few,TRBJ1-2,TGTGCCAGCAGCTCCGGGGGGGGGAACTATGGCTACACCTTC,CASSSGGGNYGYTF
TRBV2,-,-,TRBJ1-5,TGTGCCAGCAGTGAGGGCGGCCCTGAACAGCCCCAGCATTTT,CASSEGGPEQPQHF
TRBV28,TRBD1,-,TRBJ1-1,TGTGCCAGCAGTTTATGGGACAGGGGGTCTGAAGCTTTCTTT,CASSLWDRGSEAFF
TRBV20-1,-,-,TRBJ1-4,TGCAGTGCTAGTTCCTCCAGGGTGGGGCTGGGTGAAAAACTGTTTTTT,CSASSSRVGLGEKLFF
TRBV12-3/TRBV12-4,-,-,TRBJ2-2,TGTGCCAGTTCTATAAGCGACACCGGGGAGCTGTTTTTT,CASSISDTGELFF
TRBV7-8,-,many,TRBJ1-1,TGTGCCAGCAGCGCCAGGGGCATGAACACTGAAGCTTTCTTT,CASSARGMNTEAFF
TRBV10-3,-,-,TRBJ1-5,TGTGCCATCTCCGAGTTGGGATCGGGCAATCAGCCCCAGCATTTT,CAISELGSGNQPQHF
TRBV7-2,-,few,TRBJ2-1,TGTGCCAGCAGCTACAGGGTGACCTACAATGAGCAGTTCTTC,CASSYRVTYNEQFF
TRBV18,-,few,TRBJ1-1,TGTGCCACCTCCACAGAGCGGGTTACTGAAGCTTTCTTT,CATSTERVTEAFF
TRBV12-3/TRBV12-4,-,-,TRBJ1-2,TGTGCCAGCAGTTTACCCTACACCGGTGGCTACACCTTC,CASSLPYTGGYTF
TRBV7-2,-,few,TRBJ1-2,TGTGCCAGCAGCTTATCGCCGGGGGGCGGGGGTCGAGGCTACACCTTC,CASSLSPGGGGRGYTF
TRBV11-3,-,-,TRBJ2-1,TGTGCCAGCAGCACGGGCAGGGGTTCAAATGAGCAGTTCTTC,CASSTGRGSNEQFF
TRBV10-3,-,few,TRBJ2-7,TGTGCCTCCTCGGACGGGACCTACGAGCAGTACTTC,CASSDGTYEQYF
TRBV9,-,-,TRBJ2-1,TGTGCCAGCAGCGTAGGGGTCTTCCGAAGCTCCTACAATGAGCAGTTCTTC,CASSVGVFRSSYNEQFF
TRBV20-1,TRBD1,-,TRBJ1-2,TGCAGTGCTAGTACCGGACAGGGCTTTTTTGGTCTTACCTATGGCTACACCTTC,CSASTGQGFFGLTYGYTF
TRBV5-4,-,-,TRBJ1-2,TGTGCCAGCAGCCCCTATGGGCGACATGAAGATGGCTACACCTTC,CASSPYGRHEDGYTF
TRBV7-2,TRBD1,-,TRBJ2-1,TGTGCCAGCCTCCGGGACAGGGAATTAAATGAGCAGTTCTTC,CASLRDRELNEQFF
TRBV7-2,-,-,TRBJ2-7,TGTGCCAGCAGCTTGTCCCCCAGCCCCTCCTACGAGCAGTACTTC,CASSLSPSPSYEQYF
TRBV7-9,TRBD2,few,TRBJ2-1,TGTGCCAGCAGCCACCGACTAGCGGGAGGTAGCGACAATGAGCAGTTCTTC,CASSHRLAGGSDNEQFF
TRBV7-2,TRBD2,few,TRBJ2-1,TGTGCCAGCAGTCGGGGGACTAGCATCTACAATGAGCAGTTCTTC,CASSRGTSIYNEQFF
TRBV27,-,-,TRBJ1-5,TGTGCCAGCAGACTCTACACGGGGAGCAATCAGCCCCAGCATTTT,CASRLYTGSNQPQHF
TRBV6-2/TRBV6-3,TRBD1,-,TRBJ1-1,TGTGCCAGCAGTGTGGGACAGTGGCCTAACACTGAAGCTTTCTTT,CASSVGQWPNTEAFF
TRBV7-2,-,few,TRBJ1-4,TGTGCCAGCAGCCCCGGGTTCGGGAATGAAAAACTGTTTTTT,CASSPGFGNEKLFF
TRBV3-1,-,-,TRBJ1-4,TGTGCCAGCACAGGAGGAATTCGTGAAAAACTGTTTTTT,CASTGGIREKLFF
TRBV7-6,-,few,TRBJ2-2,TGTGCCAGCAGCTTAAGGGTACCTAGTGCGAACACCGGGGAGCTGTTTTTT,CASSLRVPSANTGELFF
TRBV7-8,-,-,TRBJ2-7,TGTGCCAGCAGCTTGGGGCCTAGGACGAGGGGCGAGTCCTACGAGCAGTACTTC,CASSLGPRTRGESYEQYF
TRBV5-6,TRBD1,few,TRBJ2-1,TGTGCCAGCAGCTTAACTCGGGACAGAAACAATGAGCAGTTCTTC,CASSLTRDRNNEQFF